One sample yielded the 28 T cell receptor beta chains listed below, sequenced in a study of T cell repertoires in cytomegalovirus infection. A single record per CDR3 protein comes from TCRdb applying MiXCR to the reads. The sample includes approximately 500,000 distinct CDR3 sequences, about 17% of them seen just once. Sequenced material: CD8+ T cells from PBMCs. These receptors were obtained from a human donor in good health (CMV status not recorded). Some clones in this sample may be carry-over from other donors' samples.

This clonotype has at least ten counts. The chain employs TRBV20-1 and TRBJ2-7, with TRBD1 matching over 8 bases. The V gene's germline CDR1 is DFQATT and CDR2 SNEGSKA (reference sequence). The V gene end was trimmed by 4 bases and the J gene end by 2 bases; junction bases not matched to a gene: 19. CDR3 length: 18 residues. The CDR3 DNA is TGCAGTGCTACCGGGACAGGCCGCGAGGGAGAACTCACCTACGAGCAGTACTTC. Translation: CSATGTGREGELTYEQYF.

The genes are TRBV27 and TRBJ1-5; maybe TRBD1 (5 bases). Trimming took 6 bases from V and 0 from J, leaving 9 bases between them. CDR3 length: 14 amino acids. Germline assignment: CDR1 MNHEY and CDR2 SMNVEV (reference sequence). The CDR3 DNA sequence: TGTGCCAGCAGCTGGGACTTTAGCAATCAGCCCCAGCATTTT. It encodes CASSWDFSNQPQHF.

There are many counts of this clonotype. This chain links TRBV2 with TRBJ2-3; 8 positions match TRBD2. The V segment lost 6 bases and the J segment 2 bases; nucleotides outside the gene matches: 7. CDR1 and CDR2 (germline): SNHLY, FYNNEI. CDR3 length: 15 amino acids. The CDR3 protein is CASSLGLVSTDTQYF. CDR3 DNA sequence: TGTGCCAGCAGCTTGGGACTAGTTTCCACAGATACGCAGTATTTT.

The J gene is TRBJ1-1, the V gene TRBV19, with 9 bases matching TRBD1. This CDR3 region has 15 residues. CDR1 LNHDA and CDR2 SQIVND come from the germline V gene (reference sequence). Trimming at V came to 3 bases and at J to 4 bases, leaving 6 bases not matched to a gene. The CDR3 here is CASSIRWDRATEAFF. Here the CDR3 DNA reads TGTGCCAGTAGTATTCGTTGGGACAGGGCCACTGAAGCTTTCTTT. Full variable domain (remainder filled in from reference TRBV19 and TRBJ1-1): DGGITQSPKYLFRKEGQNVTLSCEQNLNHDAMYWYRQDPGQGLRLIYYSQIVNDFQKGDIAEGYSVSREKKESFPLTVTSAQKNPTAFYLCASSIRWDRATEAFFGQGTRLTVV.

In its sample, this clonotype was seen a few times. The V and J genes are TRBV20-1 and TRBJ2-7; D might be TRBD2 (6 bases). This CDR3 is 12 amino acids long. CDR1 DFQATT and CDR2 SNEGSKA come from the germline V gene (reference sequence). The DNA of the CDR3 is TGCAGCTCCGGGGCGGGATCGCACGAGCAGTACTTC. Translating it yields CSSGAGSHEQYF.

The sample holds many counts of this clonotype. The chain carries TRBV6-1 and TRBJ2-5, with D possibly matching TRBD2 (5 bases). The V gene's germline CDR1 is MNHNS and CDR2 SASEGT. Deletions cut 8 bases from V and 3 bases from J, with 19 bases between. The CDR3 loop spans 15 amino acids. CDR3 protein: CASARGRGIKETQYF. Here the CDR3 DNA reads TGTGCCAGCGCCCGGGGTAGAGGTATAAAAGAGACCCAGTACTTC.

This chain connects TRBV4-2 to TRBJ2-3; 7 bases map to TRBD1. The germline gives CDR1 LGHNA, CDR2 YNFKEQ. J lost 6 bases, V lost 0 bases, and 3 bases had no gene match. The CDR3 has 14 amino acids. CDR3 sequence: CASSQDRGPDTQYF. As DNA, the CDR3 is TGTGCCAGCAGCCAAGATAGGGGGCCGGATACGCAGTATTTT.

This chain joins TRBV2 and TRBJ1-1; weak D call: TRBD1 (6 bases). The CDR3 spans 15 residues. The V gene lost 6 bases and the J gene lost 1 base, with 15 bases spanning the gap. Germline CDR1 SNHLY, CDR2 FYNNEI. CDR3 DNA sequence: TGTGCCAGCAGGTTACCGGGACATCCGAACACTGAAGCTTTCTTT. It encodes CASRLPGHPNTEAFF.

The chain couples TRBV27 to TRBJ2-1; TRBD2 matches 9 bases. The CDR3 spans 14 residues. Germline V gene data show CDR1 as MNHEY and CDR2 as SMNVEV (reference sequence). With 6 bases clipped from V and 4 bases from J, the junction kept 4 bases outside the gene matches. The CDR3 spells CASRLGLAYNEQFF. The CDR3 DNA follows: TGTGCCAGCAGACTAGGACTAGCGTACAATGAGCAGTTCTTC.

This clonotype was recorded many times. V and J are TRBV6-6 and TRBJ2-5, with D tentatively TRBD2 (6 bases). The CDR3 consists of 13 residues. Trimming left V 8 bases short and J 3 bases short, with 13 bases between. Germline V gene sequence: CDR1 MNHNY, CDR2 SVGAGI (reference sequence). The CDR3 reads CASHQRAKETQYF. In DNA, the CDR3 is TGTGCCAGCCACCAGCGGGCTAAAGAGACCCAGTACTTC.

This clonotype was seen ten or more times. The rearrangement uses TRBV7-9 and TRBJ2-2; no clear D. Trimming removed 4 bases at V and 3 bases at J, with 9 bases between. Germline CDR1 reads SEHNR; CDR2 reads FQNEAQ (reference sequence). This CDR3 spans 14 amino acids. The CDR3 DNA reads as TGTGCCAGCAGCTCCACTGGAGACACCGGGGAGCTGTTTTTT. It is translated as CASSSTGDTGELFF.

This clonotype was picked up a small number of times. The chain couples TRBV15 to TRBJ1-6; tentatively, D is TRBD1 (5 bases). Germline V gene data show CDR1 as LNHNV and CDR2 as YYDKDF (reference sequence). Trimming took 1 base from V and 6 from J, leaving 16 bases between them. The CDR3 contains 17 residues. The CDR3 is CATSRGARGVRNSPLHF. The CDR3 nucleotides read TGTGCCACCAGCAGAGGGGCGAGGGGAGTCCGTAATTCACCCCTCCACTTT.

This clonotype showed up many times. The V gene is TRBV28, the J gene TRBJ2-3, with 7 nucleotides matching TRBD1. Germline assignment: CDR1 MDHEN and CDR2 SYDVKM. The CDR3 loop spans 19 amino acids. Trimming cost V 2 bases and J 1 base; bases outside gene matches: 15. The CDR3 nucleotides read TGTGCCAGCAGTTTAGGTTACATGATAGTGGACAGGCGCACAGATACGCAGTATTTT. As protein: CASSLGYMIVDRRTDTQYF.

This clonotype occurred once. The final CDR3 position lacks the conserved phenylalanine or tryptophan, pointing to a likely read error. The V call is TRBV3-1, the J call TRBJ2-1, with TRBD1 matching over 9 bases. Trimming removed 6 bases from V and 0 bases from J; junction bases left unmatched: 3. Germline-derived CDR1 and CDR2 are LGHDT and YNNKEL (reference sequence). The length of the CDR3 is 15 residues. CDR3 nucleotides: TGTGCCAGCAGATCGACAGGGGGCTCCTACAATGAGCAGTTCTTA. Encoded protein: CASRSTGGSYNEQFL.

This clonotype was picked up one time. The chain joins TRBV13 to TRBJ2-1, with TRBD2 identical over 10 bases. Trimming removed 6 bases from V and 9 bases from J; junction bases left unmatched: 20. From germline, CDR1 is PRHDT and CDR2 FYEKMQ (reference sequence). This CDR3 spans 18 amino acids. CDR3 in amino acids: CASRGMGEREGPFSEQFF. CDR3 nucleotides: TGTGCCAGCAGGGGGATGGGAGAGCGGGAGGGCCCCTTCAGTGAGCAGTTCTTC.

V gene TRBV2 combines with J gene TRBJ1-5; no definite D call. Trimming stripped 2 bases from V and 6 bases from J, with 17 bases between. This CDR3 comprises 16 residues. In germline, CDR1 is SNHLY, CDR2 FYNNEI. CDR3 in amino acids: CASSEFPSLEVQPQHF. CDR3 in DNA: TGTGCCAGCAGTGAATTCCCCTCCCTCGAGGTTCAGCCCCAGCATTTT. Together with reference TRBV2 and TRBJ1-5, the CDR3 gives the full variable domain: EPEVTQTPSHQVTQMGQEVILRCVPISNHLYFYWYRQILGQKVEFLVSFYNNEISEKSEIFDDQFSVERPDGSNFTLKIRSTKLEDSAMYFCASSEFPSLEVQPQHFGDGTRLSIL.

Many counts were recorded for this clonotype. The genes are TRBV7-9 and TRBJ2-1, with D tentatively TRBD1 or TRBD2 (6 bases each). Germline V gene data show CDR1 as SEHNR and CDR2 as FQNEAQ (reference sequence). V lost 2 bases, J lost 8 bases, and 13 bases lay in between. The CDR3 consists of 14 residues. The CDR3 here is CASSLPGAVYEQFF. The CDR3 bases are TGTGCCAGCAGCTTACCGGGGGCCGTGTATGAGCAGTTCTTC.

This clonotype was observed at least ten times. The J gene is TRBJ1-2, the V gene TRBV12-3 or TRBV12-4; D is ambiguous. This CDR3 contains 14 residues. Trimming removed 6 bases at V and 4 bases at J, with 15 bases between. CDR3 in DNA: TGTGCCAGCAGCCCGGACGGACGGGGCTATGGCTACACCTTC. Protein sequence: CASSPDGRGYGYTF.

The V gene is TRBV2, the J gene TRBJ1-2, with a possible D match to TRBD1 (5 bases). CDR1 SNHLY and CDR2 FYNNEI come from the germline V gene. This CDR3 is built from 15 residues. V lost 6 bases and J 8 bases, leaving 22 bases between the germline ends. CDR3 sequence reads: CASSVSRDPGGGYTF. Here the CDR3 DNA reads TGTGCCAGCAGCGTAAGTCGGGACCCGGGAGGAGGCTACACCTTC.

This clonotype was observed many times. The rearrangement joins TRBV7-6 to TRBJ2-1, with a tentative D call TRBD2 (7 bases). Trimming pared 5 bases from V and 8 bases from J, leaving 19 bases between. The germline CDR1 and CDR2 sequences are SGHVS and FNYEAQ. The CDR3 loop spans 15 amino acids. Written as DNA, the CDR3 is TGTGCCAGCAGCCTTTTTGCCCGCGGGGGCGATGAGCAGTTCTTC. The encoded protein is CASSLFARGGDEQFF.

The chain is built from TRBV6-5 and TRBJ1-2, with a possible D match to TRBD1 (6 bases). Trimming removed 6 bases from V and 6 bases from J, with 20 bases in between. Germline V gene data show CDR1 as MNHEY and CDR2 as SVGAGI. This CDR3 contains 15 residues. Written as DNA, the CDR3 is TGTGCCAGCAGCTCAAGCCCGGGGGGCCCCCATGGCTACACCTTC. It is translated as CASSSSPGGPHGYTF.

This clonotype was seen a single time. Since the CDR3 does not end with the conserved phenylalanine or tryptophan, this likely comes from a read error. The chain recombines TRBV5-1 with TRBJ2-7, with D tentatively TRBD2 (5 bases). Germline V lookup: CDR1 SGHRS, CDR2 YFSETQ. There are 15 residues in the CDR3. The ends were cut back, 1 base at V and 0 bases at J, with 11 bases in the middle. CDR3 sequence: CASSLRTLDSYEQYL. The CDR3 coding sequence is TGCGCCAGCAGCTTGAGGACTCTCGACTCCTACGAGCAGTACTTA.

CDR3 sequence reads: CSVVIGSSYEQYF. The CDR3 coding sequence is TGCAGCGTTGTAATAGGGAGCTCCTACGAGCAGTACTTC. The chain is built from TRBV29-1 and TRBJ2-7, with D possibly matching TRBD2 (5 bases). CDR3 size: 13 residues. V was trimmed by 4 bases and J by 0 bases, leaving 10 bases between them. The germline gives CDR1 SQVTM, CDR2 ANQGSEA.

This clonotype has ten or more counts. The CDR3 DNA reads TGTGCCAGCAGTGAACTAAAGAGGACATTGAACACCGGGGAGCTGTTTTTT. Amino acids: CASSELKRTLNTGELFF. The chain couples TRBV2 to TRBJ2-2; TRBD1 is a possible D gene (5 bases). Germline V CDR1 and CDR2: SNHLY, FYNNEI. This CDR3 comprises 17 residues. The V gene lost 2 bases and the J gene lost 1 base, with 14 bases spanning the gap. The full variable domain, completed using reference TRBV2 and TRBJ2-2, is EPEVTQTPSHQVTQMGQEVILRCVPISNHLYFYWYRQILGQKVEFLVSFYNNEISEKSEIFDDQFSVERPDGSNFTLKIRSTKLEDSAMYFCASSELKRTLNTGELFFGEGSRLTVL.

The table lists this clonotype with many counts. The rearrangement uses TRBV7-2 and TRBJ2-1; 10 positions match TRBD2. J was trimmed by 6 bases and V by 1 base; bases with no gene match: 9. The CDR3 sequence is 17 residues long. In germline, CDR1 is SGHTA, CDR2 FQGNSA. CDR3 sequence: CASSLVGLADFGNEQFF. The CDR3 coding sequence is TGTGCCAGCAGCTTAGTCGGACTAGCGGACTTCGGCAATGAGCAGTTCTTC.

This clonotype was recorded a few times. J is TRBJ2-7 and V is TRBV28; tentatively, D is TRBD1 (6 bases). Trimming left V 3 bases short and J 1 base short, with 19 bases between. Per the germline V gene, CDR1 is MDHEN and CDR2 is SYDVKM. CDR3 length: 17 residues. DNA for the CDR3: TGTGCCAGCAGTTTGGTACCGGGACATACACCTTCCTACGAGCAGTACTTC. Its translation: CASSLVPGHTPSYEQYF.

This clonotype was detected ten times or more. The rearrangement links TRBV24-1 to TRBJ2-2; no clear D gene. The CDR3 runs 16 residues. The germline V gene has CDR1 KGHDR and CDR2 SFDVKD. Trimming cost V 5 bases and J 4 bases, with 16 bases left between them. DNA of the CDR3: TGTGCCACCAGTGCCCCGTGGACGGTGGGCACCGGGGAGCTGTTTTTT. This encodes CATSAPWTVGTGELFF.

This clonotype was seen only a few times. The CDR3 loop reads CASSQDREHAEAFF. DNA of the CDR3: TGTGCCAGCAGCCAAGATCGAGAACACGCTGAAGCTTTCTTT. The chain is built from TRBV3-1 and TRBJ1-1, with no clear D. From germline, CDR1 is LGHDT and CDR2 YNNKEL (reference sequence). There are 14 residues in the CDR3. Between the trimmed V and J ends, which lost 0 bases and 6 bases, there was a span of 11 bases.